Below, one T cell receptor (beta chain) is given with its context. Its binding antigen is unknown. The record has no base qualities; no much larger clone is one base away. The cohort comprised approximately 700 healthy bone marrow donors. At the time of sampling, every cohort member was nominally healthy, though immune exposures that went unrecorded were likely present. The donor was CMV seronegative and belonged to the group of over 300 seronegative cohort members. A peripheral blood sample was provided by each donor, and peripheral blood mononuclear cells were used for TCR beta sequencing. The Qiagen DNeasy Blood Extraction Kit was used to extract genomic DNA from the blood cell samples. Receptor libraries were prepared by the immunoSEQ multiplex PCR assay. For the multiplex PCR, a mixture combining 60 forward primers for TCR Vbeta segments and 13 reverse primers for TCR Jbeta segments was used. The CDR3 region of rearranged TCR beta genes was amplified from genomic DNA by a multiplex PCR assay. The Illumina HiSeq System was used to sequence the amplified TCR beta libraries as 87-base-pair reads. The authors' pipeline ran thus. Across the 500 to 750 repertoires, a later analysis counted some 81 million unique TCR beta chains, 8.5 million to 12 million of which were shared by at least two donors. Raw reads were error-corrected and collapsed into unique sequences by a nearest-neighbor algorithm in which closely related sequences were merged to remove PCR and sequencing errors. CDR3 sequences were aligned to IMGT reference sequences to assign V, D and J gene segments. For a sequence to be retained, a match of at least six nucleotides was required to both a V gene segment and a J gene segment. A rearrangement counted as productive if the CDR3 had no stop codons and remained in frame with V and J, and every other rearrangement counted as non-productive. CDR3 was defined according to IMGT convention as the region running from the second conserved V-encoded cysteine to the conserved J-encoded phenylalanine. In an earlier analysis of 587 of the donors, sequences lacking an unambiguous match to a single V gene segment were excluded. In an earlier analysis of 587 of the donors, a V segment was called functional when productive rearrangements were above 56.7%, and segregating when the standard deviation between donors exceeded 5%. A statistical classification framework was developed to diagnose cytomegalovirus status using the catalog of TCR beta chain sequences. In a later analysis, TCR nucleotide sequences were compared against IMGT/GENE-DB human TR gene sequences so that V and J genes could be assigned. A later analysis assigned CDR3 sequences and most-parsimonious VDJ recombination scenarios with the TCRdist pipeline. A later analysis defined each TCR beta chain by its CDR3 amino acid sequence plus V-gene family, and excluded reads lacking a unique V-gene family. A later analysis removed 500 to 650 highly shared, low-generation-probability nucleotide sequences to deal with suspected cross-contamination and a sequencing artifact. For each public chain, a later analysis derived a clonal expansion index from normalized ranks of inferred template counts within each repertoire. In a later analysis, generation probabilities were computed with a VDJ recombination model fitted to out-of-frame rearrangements, and the resulting probabilities were checked against IGoR. In a later analysis, TCR-TCR, TCR-HLA and TCR-CMV co-occurrence was scored with hypergeometric tests, and a repertoire-size bias correction was applied to TCR pairs. A later analysis estimated false discovery rates by permuting HLA or CMV assignments 20 times. In a later analysis, co-occurring TCRs were grouped using DBSCAN, and TCRdist sequence similarity was added for clustering within HLA-allele-positive subsets. Repertoires with fewer than 30,000 or more than 120,000 public chains, plus five repertoires with anomalous nucleotide sharing, were excluded from co-occurrence clustering. TCRdb provides this immuneACCESS table in a form limited to in-frame rearrangements. Some clones are lacking; in checked studies, under half of them reflect an unresolved V gene, and why the rest are absent is not known. The V and J calls and clone size come from that table; D and trimming were worked out from the DNA. The sample data list 95,000 to 110,000 clones, and approximately 76% of these were observed just once. The leading ten clones occupy approximately 2% of the sample.

The sample comes from a study of cytomegalovirus exposure and HLA in healthy donors (dated by TCRdb to about 2017). At the level of the whole study: An earlier analysis of approximately 590 of the donors reported about 250 Gb of sequence data and some 120 million unique TCR beta sequences from roughly 200 million T cells. Along with the roughly 670-subject first cohort, a separate validation cohort of roughly 110 different subjects was used. Both class I and class II loci were covered by HLA typing, at four-digit resolution. The study combined high-throughput TCR immunosequencing, statistical association of individual TCRs with disease status, and machine learning to predict cytomegalovirus infection status. The later analysis used no new phenotypic data to find candidate immune exposures, relying instead on TCR beta sequences and their occurrence across donors. The study aimed to test whether signatures of past pathogen exposure could be identified by cataloging public T cell receptors. Across 398 genotyped donors of the cohort, an average of approximately 240,000 unique TCR beta nucleotide sequences per donor were sequenced, and approximately 17% of those sequences were non-productive. Using immunosequencing, the study profiled T cell repertoires from around 670 subjects and related those repertoires to cytomegalovirus serostatus. Because of strong linkage in the cohort, roughly five DR-DQ haplotypes were treated as single units for association and clustering. Alongside the repertoire data, information on donor age, sex, ethnicity and CMV serostatus was compiled. In an earlier analysis of a few hundred of the donors, high-throughput TCR beta sequencing was used to judge whether each TCR beta V gene segment behaved as functional or pseudogenic. In a later genetic analysis, genome-wide SNP genotypes for about three fifths of the roughly 670 donors were used, and that subset was treated as a discovery cohort. The number of donors typed differed by locus, with roughly 620-630 for A, B, C, DRB1 and DQB1, more than 500 for DQA1, over 600 for DPA1, and around 430 for DPB1. To study patterns of TCR occurrence, a later analysis re-analyzed previously published TCR beta repertoires from several hundred donors and added high-resolution HLA genotyping. Roughly 300 gigabases of sequencing data and 78 million or so unique TCR sequences were included in an early release covering several hundred HLA-typed donors. All discovery cohort repertoires had been generated on a single sequencing platform. The genetic ancestry cluster associated with self-reported Caucasian donors included 65% to 90% of the approximately 400 genotyped donors. Summary of the overall study and its limitations: Presence/absence analyses assumed roughly uniform sequencing depth across donors, an assumption that may not hold. The authors suggested that the approach could potentially be generalized to other disease states and immunological phenotypes. In a later analysis, most CMV-associated TCR beta chains were found to appear HLA-restricted, with HLA associations seemingly driven largely by CMV exposure. According to a later analysis, parvovirus B19, influenza, CMV and Epstein-Barr virus appeared linked to several top co-occurrence clusters. A few of the identified cytomegalovirus-associated TCR beta chains were confirmed in vitro to be specific for cytomegalovirus antigens. The study listed 150 to 200 TCR beta chains as associated with cytomegalovirus. The classifier was reported to diagnose cytomegalovirus status with high specificity and sensitivity in both the original and validation cohorts. An earlier analysis of approximately 530 of the donors showed that most TCR beta V segments appeared in productive rearrangements either about 87% or about 30% of the time, which broadly matched IMGT annotations. Compared with the approximately 670-donor mean, donors in an Asian-associated ancestry cluster had fewer N-insertions in productive TCRs, according to a later genetic analysis. Immune exposure information for the cohort was limited to CMV serostatus. Across donors, most TCR sequences were observed very rarely, whereas some public TCRs were present in many individuals. Linkage disequilibrium might explain the correlated functional status among segregating V segments, but an unknown experimental factor could not be ruled out. According to a later analysis, TCR association rates differed among HLA loci, with DRB1 alleles showing the most associated TCRs and HLA-C alleles showing the fewest. A group of highly shared sequence variants was considered likely to be a technical artifact of the sequencing pipeline. In a later analysis, HLA-associated TCR beta chains showed more clonal expansion and lower generation probabilities than non-associated chains that were equally common. V-gene and J-gene trimming of TCR beta chains was associated with a missense DCLRE1C variant in a later genetic analysis, and the association was replicated in an independent cohort. HLA typing was unavailable for some donors at each locus, so association tests used only the typed subset. Specific HLA alleles were associated with 15,000 to 20,000 TCR beta sequences at a false discovery rate of 0.05 in a later analysis. The earlier analysis of some 540 of the donors excluded some 15 rarely observed V segments, including chromosome 9 orphons, because counts were too low. When HLA alleles, especially DR and DQ, strongly co-occurred, attributing TCR associations to individual alleles was difficult. A further reported finding was that TCR beta sequences accurately predicted the HLA-A and HLA-B alleles for most subjects in the first cohort. In this cohort, only TCR beta chains were sequenced, and detectable features were limited by the absence of alpha or paired-chain data.

The TCR comes from a young man in good health and CMV-seronegative. Sequencing was carried out using PBMCs.

The nucleotide sequence is TGTGCCAGCAGTACCTCGGACAGTTACGAGCAGTACTTC. It translates as CASSTSDSYEQYF. The sequence is built from TRBV6-6 and TRBJ2-5, with TRBD1 perhaps the D gene, on 6 matching bases. The J call is doubtful: the DNA matches TRBJ2-7 better. The germline V gene (reference sequence) specifies MNHNY as CDR1 and SVGAGI as CDR2. From the cysteine up to the phenylalanine, the CDR3 has a length of 13 residues. Here the CDR3 DNA is all that survives: 39 bases in frame from base 1.